The 3 T cell receptor beta chains in this list originate from one sample, sequenced in a study of T cells expressing NK-cell markers. From its re-call of the 5' RACE reads, TCRdb lists each CDR3 protein once, without DNA. The listing contains about 260,000 distinct CDR3 sequences. Sequencing was done on a sample of blood T cells: a sorted CD56 or NKG2C T cell subset, CD4+ or CD8+ T cells, or bulk PBMC T cells (not recorded which). These TCRs come from a man younger than 30 in good health.

The chain uses TRBV20-1 and TRBJ2-1; TCRdb calls TRBD2, which cannot be checked without DNA. This CDR3 comprises 19 residues. Per germline, CDR1 DFQATT and CDR2 SNEGSKA (reference sequence). This CDR3 is CSARDRASGRGKIYNEQFF.

The chain recombines TRBV20-1 with TRBJ2-1; TCRdb designates TRBD2, a call that cannot be tested without DNA. The CDR3 extends over 18 amino acids. Germline V gene data show CDR1 as DFQATT and CDR2 as SNEGSKA (reference sequence). The chain's CDR3 is CSASSVGAGGLAGGEQFF.

This rearrangement joins TRBV11-3 to TRBJ2-1; absent DNA, TCRdb's TRBD1 call cannot be checked. Germline V lookup: CDR1 SGHNT, CDR2 YENEEA. There are 14 residues in the CDR3. The CDR3 reads CASSVREAYNEQFF.